Listed below are T cell receptor beta chains from one sample, sequenced in a study of memory B cells and T cells in multiple sclerosis. Sequenced by immunoSEQ multiplex PCR; TCRdb stores in-frame clones only, minus some. The table lists around 12,000 clones, about 83% of them singletons. For these TCRs, the target antigens are not known. Specimen: PBMCs from blood kept in culture. These receptors were taken from a human donor with multiple sclerosis. The CDR3 runs from the conserved cysteine through the conserved F or W. A D gene is named only where the DNA matches it firmly. Rows may omit the clone size; those that give it use once, few, many or a size class.

cdr3_length j_call d_call clone_size v_call cdr3_nt cdr3_aa
14 TRBJ2-1 NA NA TRBV15 TGTGCCACCAGCAGCTCAGAAGTGGCTGGAGACGGGTTCTTC CATSSSEVAGDGFF
15 TRBJ2-4 NA few TRBV19 TGTGCCAGTAGTCGGAGGGGCGCGGCCAAAAACATTCAGTACTTC CASSRRGAAKNIQYF
16 TRBJ2-7 NA NA TRBV19 TGTGCCAGTAGTAGTAAACCGGGACATGCTGGGGTGGTGCAGTACTTC CASSSKPGHAGVVQYF
14 TRBJ2-7 NA NA TRBV4-1 TGCGCCAGCAGCCCCAGGGGGGTGTCCTACGAGCAGTACTTC CASSPRGVSYEQYF
12 TRBJ2-1 TRBD1 NA TRBV2 TGTGCCAGCAGTCCACAGGGGAATGAGCAGTTCTTC CASSPQGNEQFF
15 TRBJ2-7 TRBD1 NA TRBV5-4 TGTGCCAGCAGCAGACGGACAGGGGTCTCCTACGAGCAGTACTTC CASSRRTGVSYEQYF
19 TRBJ1-6 TRBD1 NA TRBV18 TGTGCCAGCTCTCATCGACAGGGCAGCCTGAGCTCCTATAATTCACCCCTCCACTTT CASSHRQGSLSSYNSPLHF
17 TRBJ2-3 NA NA TRBV4-1 TGCGCCAGCAGCCAAGCCGGACGTAGCCATTTCGGGCGTACGCAGTATTTT CASSQAGRSHFGRTQYF
15 TRBJ1-3 NA NA TRBV5-1 TGCGCCAGCAGCTTGTCAGCGGGAGGAAAACGCACCATATATTTT CASSLSAGGKRTIYF
16 TRBJ2-3 TRBD2 NA TRBV4-2 TGTGCCAGCAGCAAAGCGGGGCTAGCGGGGTCAGATACGCAGTATTTT CASSKAGLAGSDTQYF
15 TRBJ2-3 TRBD1 NA TRBV28 TGTGCCAGCAGTCCCGGACAGGGGACGACAGATACGCAGTATTTT CASSPGQGTTDTQYF
14 TRBJ1-1 NA NA TRBV5-6 TGTGCCAGCAGCTTGGCACAGACGAACACTGAAGCTTTCTTT CASSLAQTNTEAFF
17 TRBJ1-2 TRBD1 once TRBV27 TGTGCCAGCAGTTTCAGGCAGACAGGGGGCGCCGAAGTAGGCTACACCTTC CASSFRQTGGAEVGYTF
16 TRBJ1-3 NA NA TRBV9 TGTGCCAGCAGCAAGGGACGAGGAATCTCTGGAAACACCATATATTTT CASSKGRGISGNTIYF
15 TRBJ2-7 TRBD2 few TRBV18 TGTGCCAGCTCACCGGGCGGAGGGAGGGGACGGGAGCAGTACTTC CASSPGGGRGREQYF
18 TRBJ2-7 NA NA TRBV6-1 TGTGCCAGCAGTGAGTCGACAGACCGGACAAGAAGCCCCTACGAGCAGTACTTC CASSESTDRTRSPYEQYF
14 TRBJ1-2 TRBD1 NA TRBV5-6 TGTGCCAGCAGCTTGGGTACAGGGGTAGGGGGCTACACCTTC CASSLGTGVGGYTF
15 TRBJ2-5 TRBD2 once TRBV6-1 TGTGCCAGCAGTGAACTAGCGGGAGGGCCAGAGACCCAGTACTTC CASSELAGGPETQYF
15 TRBJ1-2 NA NA TRBV5-4 TGTGCCAGCAGCTTGGTCGGGACCCGCCGCTATGGCTACACCTTC CASSLVGTRRYGYTF
12 TRBJ2-3 NA NA TRBV9 TGTGCCAGCACCAGGGTAACAGATACGCAGTATTTT CASTRVTDTQYF
14 TRBJ2-7 NA NA TRBV18 TGTGCCAGCTCACCAGGGCAAAACGCCTACGAGCAGTACTTC CASSPGQNAYEQYF
15 TRBJ2-2 TRBD2 NA TRBV10-2 TGCGCCAGCAGTGAACTAGCGGGAGACACCGGGGAGCTGTTTTTT CASSELAGDTGELFF
12 TRBJ2-7 NA NA TRBV18 TGTGCCAGCTCACGGGGCAACTACGAGCAGTACTTC CASSRGNYEQYF
14 TRBJ2-2 NA once TRBV11-3 TGTGCCAGCAGCTTAACTTGGAACACCGGGGAGCTGTTTTTT CASSLTWNTGELFF
15 TRBJ1-5 NA NA TRBV27 TGTGCCAGCAGTTTATTGGGGGTTAGCAATCAGCCCCAGCATTTT CASSLLGVSNQPQHF
14 TRBJ1-2 NA few TRBV7-3 TGTGCCAGCAGCTTAACAAACCAGGGGTATGGCTACACCTTC CASSLTNQGYGYTF
15 TRBJ2-2 NA NA TRBV11-2 TGTGCCAGCAGCTTAAAAGGGGGGGGCACCGGGGAGCTGTTTTTT CASSLKGGGTGELFF
12 TRBJ2-5 NA few TRBV5-4 TGTGCCAGCAGCTCCGTGGGGGAGACCCAGTACTTC CASSSVGETQYF
13 TRBJ2-2 NA NA TRBV6-1 TGTGCCAGCAGTGAATTGACCACCGGGGAGCTGTTTTTT CASSELTTGELFF
15 TRBJ1-2 NA NA TRBV5-4 TGTGCCAGCAGCTCCCCGGGGGGCTCTAACTATGGCTACACCTTC CASSSPGGSNYGYTF
14 TRBJ2-3 TRBD1 few TRBV7-9 TGTGCCAGTACCCGGGACAGGGGCACAGATACGCAGTATTTT CASTRDRGTDTQYF
15 TRBJ2-3 NA NA TRBV6-1 TGTGCCAGCAGTGAAGCGGCAGGGGGAGGAGATACGCAGTATTTT CASSEAAGGGDTQYF
14 TRBJ1-5 NA few TRBV19 TGTGCCAGTACTGGCCAGGGACGGGATCAGCCCCAGCATTTT CASTGQGRDQPQHF
20 TRBJ2-7 NA NA TRBV21-1 TGTGCCAGCAGCAAACCGCCCGGGACTAGCGGGAGGAAGGGCTCCTACGAGCAGTACTTC CASSKPPGTSGRKGSYEQYF
16 TRBJ1-5 TRBD1 NA TRBV5-5 TGTGCCAGCAGCGCCGGGACAGGGCGGGGGGATCAGCCCCAGCATTTT CASSAGTGRGDQPQHF
16 TRBJ2-2 NA few TRBV19 TGTGCCAGTAGTATAGATCGGGGGAACGTGGCCGGGGAGCTGTTTTTT CASSIDRGNVAGELFF
15 TRBJ1-1 NA NA TRBV5-1 TGCGCCAGCAGCTCCGCGGCTCTAACGAGCACTGAAGCTTTCTTT CASSSAALTSTEAFF
15 TRBJ1-3 NA NA TRBV27 TGTGCCAGCAGTATTACAGCAAACTCTGGAAACACCATATATTTT CASSITANSGNTIYF
15 TRBJ1-3 NA few TRBV5-4 TGTGCCAGCAGCCGGGGGAGGGACATTGGAAACACCATATATTTT CASSRGRDIGNTIYF
14 TRBJ2-1 NA NA TRBV19 TGTGCCAGTAGTGTCAGGAGCTCCTACAATGAGCAGTTCTTC CASSVRSSYNEQFF
18 TRBJ2-7 TRBD2 NA TRBV27 TGTGCCAGCAGTTTATATCAAACCGGGACTAGCGGGAGGGACGAGCAGTACTTC CASSLYQTGTSGRDEQYF
15 TRBJ1-1 NA NA TRBV5-4 TGTGCCAGCAGCCCGGGGCAGGGTCGCGGCACTGAAGCTTTCTTT CASSPGQGRGTEAFF
15 TRBJ1-1 NA NA TRBV19 TGTGCCAGTAGTACCCCCCGAGGGGGGGATATTGAAGCTTTCTTT CASSTPRGGDIEAFF
13 TRBJ1-4 NA NA TRBV5-4 TGTGCCAGCAGCCCCGGGGAGCAGGGGAAACTGTTTTTT CASSPGEQGKLFF
13 TRBJ2-1 TRBD1 few TRBV29-1 TGCACCGGCGCAGGGGGCCTTAGGAATGAGCAGTTCTTC CTGAGGLRNEQFF
13 TRBJ2-7 NA NA TRBV27 TGTGCCAGCAGTCCCCTTACGAACTACGAGCAGTACTTC CASSPLTNYEQYF
13 TRBJ1-4 NA NA TRBV6-6 TGTGCCAGCAGTTACTCAGGGGATGAAAAACTGTTTTTT CASSYSGDEKLFF
14 TRBJ2-1 NA NA TRBV6-6 TGTGCCACCAACGGGGGCCCCCTCGGCAATGAGCAGTTCTTC CATNGGPLGNEQFF